What follows are 6 T cell receptor beta chains derived from one specimen sequenced in a study of T cell responses to AZD1222 COVID-19 vaccine. Only in-frame clones appear in the TCRdb table, and some are missing; sequencing was by immunoSEQ multiplex PCR. The data show more than 150,000 clones, approximately 87% seen once. Material: peripheral blood, obtained on day 0 of MenACWY control vaccination. These receptors were taken from an adult in good health.

This chain joins TRBV11-3 and TRBJ2-7; TRBD1 matches at 10 bases. CDR1 is SGHNT, CDR2 YENEEA, per germline. J lost 3 bases, V lost 5 bases, and 7 bases had no gene match. This CDR3 contains 15 residues. CDR3 sequence: CASSPGTGVGYEQYF. DNA for the CDR3: TGTGCCAGCAGCCCCGGGACAGGGGTAGGCTACGAGCAGTACTTC.

The chain links TRBV13 to TRBJ2-7; 7 bases agree with TRBD1. The V segment lost 5 bases and the J segment 0 bases; nucleotides outside the gene matches: 10. This CDR3 contains 16 residues. Per germline, CDR1 PRHDT and CDR2 FYEKMQ (reference sequence). CDR3 loop: CASSERQGPLSYEQYF. The CDR3 region has the DNA TGTGCCAGCAGCGAACGACAGGGCCCCCTCTCCTACGAGCAGTACTTC.

This chain uses TRBV7-9 with TRBJ1-2, with D perhaps matching TRBD1 (5 bases). From germline, CDR1 is SEHNR and CDR2 FQNEAQ (reference sequence). The CDR3 consists of 14 residues. V lost 5 bases to trimming and J lost 4 bases, with 14 bases between them. The CDR3 loop is CASSARGPRYGYTF. In DNA form, the CDR3 reads TGTGCCAGCAGCGCCCGGGGCCCGCGCTATGGCTACACCTTC. Combining the CDR3 with reference TRBV7-9 and TRBJ1-2 gives the whole variable domain DTGVSQNPRHKITKRGQNVTFRCDPISEHNRLYWYRQTLGQGPEFLTYFQNEAQLEKSRLLSDRFSAERPKGSFSTLEIQRTEQGDSAMYLCASSARGPRYGYTFGSGTRLTVV.

J is TRBJ2-1 and V is TRBV19; TRBD1 matches 9 bases. The V gene end was trimmed by 5 bases and the J gene end by 0 bases; junction bases not matched to a gene: 14. The germline CDR1 and CDR2 sequences are LNHDA and SQIVND (reference sequence). The CDR3 is 19 residues long. The CDR3 protein is CASSGGTGFIRSSYNEQFF. The CDR3 region has the DNA TGTGCCAGTAGTGGGGGGACAGGGTTTATCAGAAGCTCCTACAATGAGCAGTTCTTC.

The chain has TRBV29-1 and TRBJ1-2; 7 bases map to TRBD1. Germline V gene sequence: CDR1 SQVTM, CDR2 ANQGSEA. The J segment lost 0 bases and the V segment lost 4 bases, leaving 2 bases of the junction unmatched. This CDR3 comprises 13 residues. This CDR3 is CSVVQGANYGYTF. The CDR3 coding sequence is TGCAGCGTTGTCCAGGGGGCTAACTATGGCTACACCTTC.

This chain joins TRBV7-8 and TRBJ2-7; TRBD1 aligns across 9 bases. Unmatched junction bases numbered 9, after V lost 7 bases and J lost 2 bases. From germline, CDR1 is SGHVS and CDR2 FQNEAQ. This CDR3 has 15 residues. CDR3 residues: CASNPAGTGTYEQYF. The CDR3 DNA is TGTGCCAGCAACCCTGCCGGGACAGGGACCTACGAGCAGTACTTC.